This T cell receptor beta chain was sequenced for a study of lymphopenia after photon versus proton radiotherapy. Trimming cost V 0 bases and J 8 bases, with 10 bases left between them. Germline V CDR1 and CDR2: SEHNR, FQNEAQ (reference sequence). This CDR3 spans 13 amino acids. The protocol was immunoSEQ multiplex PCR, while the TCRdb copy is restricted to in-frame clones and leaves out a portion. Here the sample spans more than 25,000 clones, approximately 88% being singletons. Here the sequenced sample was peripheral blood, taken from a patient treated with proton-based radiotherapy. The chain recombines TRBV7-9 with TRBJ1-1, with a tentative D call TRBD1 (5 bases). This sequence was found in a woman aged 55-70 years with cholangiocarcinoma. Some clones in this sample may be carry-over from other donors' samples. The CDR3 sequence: CASSLAGTVEAFF. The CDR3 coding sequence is TGTGCCAGCAGCTTAGCCGGGACTGTAGAAGCTTTCTTT.